The clone carrying this TCR beta chain has at least ten counts. Its antigen is not identified. At the time of active disease, bone marrow was collected from every patient. This entry belongs to a study of read filtering for tumor transcriptome and immune sequencing. Across the study: DNase treatment preceded whole-transcriptome library preparation. IR-seq gave about 3.5 to 10.27 million TCR reads per sample; RNA-seq gave roughly 80 to 1273. Study results and caveats: Compared with RNA-seq, IR-seq gave much higher clonotype depth and reliability.

The library was built from 400 to 500 ng RNA with molecular barcoded adaptors for alpha/delta and beta/gamma chains. MiXCR was run by TCRdb on the reads, yielding one entry per CDR3 protein. This sample carries 45,000 to 55,000 distinct CDR3 sequences, roughly 19% of them seen once, and the ten largest clones take approximately 15%. Germline loops: CDR1 DFQATT, CDR2 SNEGSKA (reference sequence). There are 13 residues in the CDR3. V trimming: 3 bases; J trimming: 6 bases; junction bases outside the gene matches: 6. The material sequenced was a population of CD138-negative cells sorted from bone marrow. The chain combines TRBV20-1 with TRBJ1-1; TRBD1 matches 8 bases. The source of this sequence is a donor aged 40 or over with multiple myeloma. CDR3 bases: TGCAGTGCTAGGGCCGGACAGGGTGCTGAAGCTTTCTTT. Encoded protein: CSARAGQGAEAFF.